These 10 T cell receptor beta chains were sequenced from one sample in a study of Ad26.COV2.S vaccination and SARS-CoV-2 variants. Only in-frame clones appear in the TCRdb table, and some are missing; sequencing was by immunoSEQ multiplex PCR. The profile shows about 470,000 clones, about 90% of them singletons. Noted treatment: 19 received Ad26.COV2.S at low or high dose, single or two shots; 5 received placebo; per-sample allocation not given. It was on day 63 after the first vaccine or placebo injection that samples were taken. The starting material was peripheral blood, obtained in a trial of Ad26.COV2.S vaccine versus placebo. Receptors originate from a person between 18 and 65 years old who received the Ad26.COV2.S COVID-19 vaccine or a placebo.

The chain uses TRBV2 and TRBJ1-6; TRBD1 is a possible D gene (5 bases). Trimming cost V 6 bases and J 5 bases, with 5 bases left between them. The CDR3 extends over 12 amino acids. CDR1 SNHLY and CDR2 FYNNEI come from the germline V gene. The CDR3 region is CASRGDNSPLHF. CDR3 nucleotide sequence: TGTGCCAGCAGGGGGGATAATTCACCCCTCCACTTT. The variable domain in full, completed from reference TRBV2 and TRBJ1-6, reads EPEVTQTPSHQVTQMGQEVILRCVPISNHLYFYWYRQILGQKVEFLVSFYNNEISEKSEIFDDQFSVERPDGSNFTLKIRSTKLEDSAMYFCASRGDNSPLHFGNGTRLTVT.

The rearrangement uses TRBV2 and TRBJ2-2; a weak D match, TRBD2 (5 bases). CDR1 SNHLY and CDR2 FYNNEI come from the germline V gene. Trimming took 2 bases from V and 4 from J, leaving 11 bases between them. The CDR3 has 15 amino acids. In nucleotides, the CDR3 is TGTGCCAGCAGTGAAACTAGGTCGGTCACCGGGGAGCTGTTTTTT. Translated: CASSETRSVTGELFF.

This clone was counted once. This chain links TRBV7-2 with TRBJ2-7; no clear D. Germline V gives CDR1 SGHTA, CDR2 FQGNSA. The CDR3 is 13 residues long. V lost 4 bases and J 3 bases, leaving 10 bases between the germline ends. CDR3 protein: CASSSPGSYEQYF. DNA of the CDR3: TGTGCCAGCAGCTCCCCGGGCAGCTACGAGCAGTACTTC.

V usage is TRBV7-2 and J usage is TRBJ2-3; no reliable D call. CDR1 is SGHTA, CDR2 FQGNSA, per germline. V lost 10 bases and J 4 bases, leaving 9 bases between the germline ends. This CDR3 region has 11 residues. The CDR3 region has the DNA TGTGCCACTCGGGCGGCAGATACGCAGTATTTT. Encoded protein: CATRAADTQYF.

The table lists this clone with a few counts. V usage is TRBV15 and J usage is TRBJ1-5; D gene ambiguous. Germline-derived CDR1 and CDR2 are LNHNV and YYDKDF (reference sequence). Trimming took 1 base from V and 3 from J, leaving 13 bases between them. CDR3 size: 16 residues. The CDR3 bases are TGTGCCACCAGCAGAGCGTTAGGTCTGAACAATCAGCCCCAGCATTTT. As protein: CATSRALGLNNQPQHF. The whole variable domain, remainder taken from reference TRBV15 and TRBJ1-5, is DAMVIQNPRYQVTQFGKPVTLSCSQTLNHNVMYWYQQKSSQAPKLLFHYYDKDFNNEADTPDNFQSRRPNTSFCFLDIRSPGLGDTAMYLCATSRALGLNNQPQHFGDGTRLSIL.

This clone was seen more than once but under ten times. The genes are TRBV4-3 and TRBJ1-1; TRBD1 is a possible D gene (5 bases). The CDR3 is 15 residues long. Per germline, CDR1 LGHNA and CDR2 YSLEER. The V gene lost 4 bases and the J gene lost 7 bases, with 19 bases spanning the gap. The CDR3 loop reads CASSRVGYGTDEAFF. The DNA of the CDR3 is TGCGCCAGCAGCCGCGTAGGATATGGGACCGATGAAGCTTTCTTT.

This clone was picked up a small number of times. The chain is built from TRBV28 and TRBJ2-7, with TRBD1 identical over 8 bases. The CDR3 extends over 13 amino acids. Looked up from germline, CDR1 is MDHEN and CDR2 is SYDVKM. Trimming removed 7 bases from V and 4 bases from J; junction bases left unmatched: 6. CDR3 DNA: TGTGCCAGCAACTTTGGGGACAGGTACGAGCAGTACTTC. Amino acids: CASNFGDRYEQYF.

This chain links TRBV9 with TRBJ2-5; maybe TRBD1 (5 bases). Germline CDR1 and CDR2: SGDLS and YYNGEE. Deletions cut 0 bases from V and 5 bases from J, with 14 bases between. CDR3 length: 15 amino acids. CDR3 DNA: TGTGCCAGCAGCGTAGGAGGACAAACTTGGGAGACCCAGTACTTC. Translating it yields CASSVGGQTWETQYF.

The chain has TRBV6-2 or TRBV6-3 and TRBJ1-2; D is uncertain. V gave up 5 bases and J gave up 8 bases, with 18 bases separating them. The germline gives CDR1 MNHEY, CDR2 SVGEGT. The CDR3 loop spans 14 amino acids. The CDR3 protein is CASSKHNPAGGYTF. The CDR3 region has the DNA TGTGCCAGCAGTAAACACAACCCGGCGGGAGGCTACACCTTC.

The chain joins TRBV11-2 to TRBJ2-3; 8 nucleotides align to TRBD2. CDR3 size: 17 residues. The V gene's germline CDR1 is SGHAT and CDR2 FQNNGV. J was trimmed by 4 bases and V by 4 bases; bases with no gene match: 13. CDR3: CASSWTGPGRAADTQYF. CDR3 DNA sequence: TGTGCCAGCAGCTGGACTGGCCCCGGGAGGGCGGCAGATACGCAGTATTTT.